This T cell receptor (beta chain) was recorded in a study of identical twins. Per the germline V gene, CDR1 is LGHDT and CDR2 is YNNKEL (reference sequence). This CDR3 spans 15 amino acids. Trimming cost V 7 bases and J 0 bases; bases outside gene matches: 6. Comments on this clonotype: What it binds is unknown.

General study points: Clonotypes of the beta chain that were abundant in cord blood carried fewer insertions (memory repertoires showed none). Zero-insertion analyses were open to partial confounding by invariant MAIT and iNKT cells.

Through template switching, a universal primer site was introduced, and the cDNA contained unique molecular identifiers. In TCRdb, the 5' RACE reads were re-called with MiXCR into one record per CDR3 protein. The sample gives a few hundred thousand distinct CDR3 sequences, approximately 15% of which show up once; approximately 0.98% is in the top ten. These sequences were also reported in another study, on yellow fever vaccine responses in identical twins. That work states: Twins' vaccine T cell response reportedly gave the appearance of partial convergence and partial personalization.

The TCR was taken from a woman between 18 and 29 years old in good health. The V and J genes are TRBV3-1 and TRBJ2-3, with 8 bases identical to TRBD1. Sequencing was done on a sample of CD4+ T cells sorted from blood. The CDR3 reads CASTRTGISTDTQYF. The CDR3 DNA is TGTGCCAGCACCAGGACAGGGATCAGCACAGATACGCAGTATTTT.